A selection of T cell receptor beta chains follows, all from one sample in a study of cytomegalovirus exposure and HLA in healthy donors. Clones were sequenced by immunoSEQ multiplex PCR, and TCRdb holds only the in-frame ones, with some missing. The sample has roughly 60,000 clones, approximately 96% seen once. The sample was PBMCs. The receptor set was obtained from a man aged 18-30 years in good health and CMV-seronegative. The CDR3 runs from the conserved cysteine through the conserved F or W. The D gene is left open where the match is weak. Rows may omit the clone size; those that give it use once, few, many or a size class.

size	V	J	D	length	DNA	CDR3
.	TRBV2	TRBJ1-5	.	14	TGTGCCAGCGGGAGGGACGCCGTGAATCAGCCCCAGCATTTT	CASGRDAVNQPQHF
.	TRBV2	TRBJ2-7	TRBD2	15	TGTGCCAGCAGTGAAAGAAGCGGGAGGGTTATCGAGCAGTACTTC	CASSERSGRVIEQYF
.	TRBV6-1	TRBJ2-3	TRBD2	14	TGTGCCTTACGGACTAGCGGGAGTTATAATACGCAGTATTTT	CALRTSGSYNTQYF
.	TRBV6-5	TRBJ2-1	TRBD2	15	TGTGCCAGCAGTCAAACTAGCGGATTTAACAATGAGCAGTTCTTC	CASSQTSGFNNEQFF
.	TRBV4-1	TRBJ2-5	.	15	TGCGCCAGCAGCCAAACCACGACAGCGAAAGAGACCCAGTACTTC	CASSQTTTAKETQYF
.	TRBV7-3	TRBJ1-5	TRBD1	22	TGTGCCAGCAGCCCCTTTTATCGGGACAGGTACTCCAAAAGATCTAGCAATCAGCCCCAGCATTTT	CASSPFYRDRYSKRSSNQPQHF
.	TRBV5-6	TRBJ2-7	TRBD2	15	TGTGCCAGCAGCTCACTGGGACTAGCGGTTTACGAGCAGTACTTC	CASSSLGLAVYEQYF
.	TRBV19	TRBJ2-2	TRBD1	16	TGTGCCAGTAGTGCAGGATGGACAGGGGGTGTCGGGGAGCTGTTTTTT	CASSAGWTGGVGELFF
.	TRBV5-1	TRBJ2-7	TRBD2	18	TGCGCCAGCAGCTTGGGGGGGACTAGCGGGAGTCCGTCCTACGAGCAGTACTTC	CASSLGGTSGSPSYEQYF
.	TRBV11-2	TRBJ1-1	.	11	TGTGCCAGCAGCCTATATCGCGAAGCTTTCTTT	CASSLYREAFF
.	TRBV19	TRBJ1-1	TRBD1	16	TGTGCCAGTCTCGGTCACAGACAGGGCGGGAGGACTGAAGCTTTCTTT	CASLGHRQGGRTEAFF
.	TRBV28	TRBJ2-7	TRBD1	15	TGTGCCAGCACCGCAAGTTGGGACAGGGCCTACGAGCAGTACTTC	CASTASWDRAYEQYF
.	TRBV19	TRBJ2-7	TRBD2	18	TGTGCCAGTCACTTAGCGGGACCACTACGCTGGAGGAGGGACGAGCAGTACTTC	CASHLAGPLRWRRDEQYF
once	TRBV5-1	TRBJ1-6	TRBD1	15	TGCGCCAGCAGCTGGGAGACAGGGGGATATTCACCCCTCCACTTT	CASSWETGGYSPLHF
.	TRBV25-1	TRBJ2-7	.	13	TGTGCCAGCAGTGGATACAGGATCTACGAGCAGTACTTC	CASSGYRIYEQYF
.	TRBV28	TRBJ2-6	.	15	TGTGCCAGCAGTCGAGGTAGCTCTGGGGCCAACGTCCTGACTTTC	CASSRGSSGANVLTF
.	TRBV28	TRBJ2-5	TRBD2	16	TGTGCCAGCAGTTTCCGGGGACTAGCGGGAGCGGAGACCCAGTACTTC	CASSFRGLAGAETQYF
.	TRBV11-2	TRBJ2-3	.	15	TGTGCCAGCAGCTTCGGCGGTTCTAGCACAGATACGCAGTATTTT	CASSFGGSSTDTQYF
.	TRBV19	TRBJ1-5	TRBD1	17	TGTGCCAGTAGTATCTATGGGACAGAACAGCCCAATCAGCCCCAGCATTTT	CASSIYGTEQPNQPQHF
.	TRBV2	TRBJ1-2	.	13	TGTGCCAGCATGGGGAGGGTTTGGGATGGCTACACCTTC	CASMGRVWDGYTF
.	TRBV11-2	TRBJ2-5	TRBD1	15	TGTGCCAGCAGCGCCGGACAGGGTTGGGAGGAGACCCAGTACTTC	CASSAGQGWEETQYF
.	TRBV6-1	TRBJ2-1	TRBD1	15	TGTGCCAGCAGCCTAGGCGGGACAGGGACCAATGAGCAGTTCTTC	CASSLGGTGTNEQFF
.	TRBV9	TRBJ1-1	.	14	TGTGCCAGCGCTCAGGGTGCCATGAACACTGAAGCTTTCTTT	CASAQGAMNTEAFF
.	TRBV21-1	TRBJ2-7	.	15	TGTGCCAGCAGTATACCTACGCTCCTCGTCTACGAGCAGTACTTC	CASSIPTLLVYEQYF